Here is one TCR beta chain with its context. The V and J ends lost 6 bases and 0 bases respectively, with 12 bases between them. The CDR3 extends over 14 amino acids. TCRdb called the 5' RACE reads again in MiXCR, with one record for every CDR3 protein. The data contain hundreds of thousands of distinct CDR3 sequences, around a quarter of them singletons. The entry originates in a study of T-cell memory formation after mild COVID-19. The receptor was derived from an adult woman who had mild COVID-19 (a few samples of this study predate the infection). Cell type and time point are not known. Source material: PBMCs or a T cell subset sorted from them (not recorded which). This chain links TRBV12-3 or TRBV12-4 with TRBJ2-7; D is perhaps TRBD1 (6 bases). In nucleotides, the CDR3 is TGTGCCAGCAGCCCGGACAGTAACTCCTACGAGCAGTACTTC. It yields the protein CASSPDSNSYEQYF.